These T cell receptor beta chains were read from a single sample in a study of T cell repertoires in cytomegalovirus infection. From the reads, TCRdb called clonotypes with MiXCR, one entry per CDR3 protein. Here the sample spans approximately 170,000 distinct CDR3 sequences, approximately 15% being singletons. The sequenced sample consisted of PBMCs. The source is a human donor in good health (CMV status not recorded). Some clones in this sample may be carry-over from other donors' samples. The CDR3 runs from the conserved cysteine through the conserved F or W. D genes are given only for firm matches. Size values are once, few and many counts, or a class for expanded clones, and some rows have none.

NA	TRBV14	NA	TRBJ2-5	TGTGCCAGCAGCCCCCCATTGGGCAGACAAGAGACCCAGTACTTC	CASSPPLGRQETQYF
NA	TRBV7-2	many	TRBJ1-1	TGTGCCAGCAGCTTAGCGCAAGGGCTACCGAACACTGAAGCTTTCTTT	CASSLAQGLPNTEAFF
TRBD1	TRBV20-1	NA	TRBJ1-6	TGCAGTGCTAGCGGGACAGGGGCTCACTCACCCCTCCACTTT	CSASGTGAHSPLHF
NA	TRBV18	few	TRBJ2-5	TGTGCCAGCTCACCAAGCAGCAGGGGGTTGTGGCGGGGTCCTCAAGAGACCCAGTACTTC	CASSPSSRGLWRGPQETQYF
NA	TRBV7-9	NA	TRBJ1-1	TGTGCCAGCAGCCCGGCAAGCGAAGCTTTCTTT	CASSPASEAFF
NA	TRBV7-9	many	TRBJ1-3	TGTGCCTCCCATGGATCCTCTGGAAACACCATATATTTT	CASHGSSGNTIYF
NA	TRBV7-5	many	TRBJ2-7	NA	CISVPEAEPGGLDTDEQYF
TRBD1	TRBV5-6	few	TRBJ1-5	TGTGCCAGCAGCCGAGGGGGCTGGAGCAATCAGCCCCAGCATTTT	CASSRGGWSNQPQHF
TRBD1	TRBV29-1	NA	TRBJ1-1	TGCAGCGTTGAAGGGAGGGGACAGCAGAACACTGAAGCTTTCTTT	CSVEGRGQQNTEAFF
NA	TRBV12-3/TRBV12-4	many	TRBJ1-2	TGTGCCAGCAGACCGACAGGTGGTGACTATGGCTACACCTTC	CASRPTGGDYGYTF
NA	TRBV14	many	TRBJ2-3	TGTGCCAGCAGCCAAGATATCGCAGGGGTGGATACGCAGTATTTT	CASSQDIAGVDTQYF
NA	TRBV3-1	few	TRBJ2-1	TGTGCCAGCAGCCAAGATTTAAGGCTAGCTTCTGAGCAGTTCTTC	CASSQDLRLASEQFF
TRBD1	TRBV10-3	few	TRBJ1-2	TGTGCCATCAGTGAGTCGGGACAGGGGACCCATGGCTACACCTTC	CAISESGQGTHGYTF
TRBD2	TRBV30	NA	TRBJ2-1	TGTGCCTGGAGTCCCTCGCTGCTAGCGGTCACCGGCAATGAGCAGTTCTTC	CAWSPSLLAVTGNEQFF
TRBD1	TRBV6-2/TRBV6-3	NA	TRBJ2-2	TGTGCCAGCAGTTACTCGTGGGGGACAGTCGCGAACACCGGGGAGCTGTTTTTT	CASSYSWGTVANTGELFF
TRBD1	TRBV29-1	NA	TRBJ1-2	TGCAGCGTTGAAGATAACAGGGGAAGTGACTATGGCTACACCTTC	CSVEDNRGSDYGYTF
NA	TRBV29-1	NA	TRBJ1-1	TGCAGCGTTGAACTAGGACTAGGGAGCACTGAAGCTTTCTTT	CSVELGLGSTEAFF
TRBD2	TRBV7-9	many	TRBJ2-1	TGTGCCAGCAGCCAAAGGTCTAGCGGGAGGAATGAGCAGTTCTTC	CASSQRSSGRNEQFF
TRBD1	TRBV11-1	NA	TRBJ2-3	TGTGCCAGCAGCCTGTGGACAGGTAGTGATACGCAGTATTTT	CASSLWTGSDTQYF
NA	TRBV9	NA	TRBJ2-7	TGTGCCAGCAGCTTCACCGGGACGAACAACTACGAGCAGTACTTC	CASSFTGTNNYEQYF
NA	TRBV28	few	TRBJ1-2	TGTGCCAGCAGTTTCGGGACGTACTATGGCTACACCTTC	CASSFGTYYGYTF
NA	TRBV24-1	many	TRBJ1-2	TGTGCCACCAGTGATCCTTTCGGAGGCTATGGCTACACCTTC	CATSDPFGGYGYTF
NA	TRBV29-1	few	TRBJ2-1	TGCAGCGTTGAGGGAAATGAGCAGTTCTTC	CSVEGNEQFF
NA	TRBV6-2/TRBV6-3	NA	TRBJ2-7	TGTGCCAGCAGGAGTGGGCCCGGGTCCCACTACGAGCAGTACTTC	CASRSGPGSHYEQYF
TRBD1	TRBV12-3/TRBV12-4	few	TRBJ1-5	TGTGCCAGCAGCCTGCGACAGGGGGCAGGTCAGCCCCAGCATTTT	CASSLRQGAGQPQHF
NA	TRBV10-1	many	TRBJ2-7	TGCGCCAGCAGTGAAGGGGGGGCTTACGAGCAGTACTTC	CASSEGGAYEQYF